The 5 T cell receptor beta chains presented below share a single source sample, sequenced in a study of Ad26.COV2.S vaccination and SARS-CoV-2 variants (dated by TCRdb to about 2021). Receptors were amplified or captured by the immunoSEQ multiplex PCR assay. TCRdb holds this immuneACCESS table with in-frame rearrangements only. Some clones are missing; in checked studies, unresolved V genes explain under half, and the rest has no known cause. For this sample there are around 450,000 clones; about 91% appear just once. About 2.5% of the sample lies in the top ten. The sample's treatment or condition, from its label and the paper: 15 to 20 received Ad26.COV2.S at low or high dose, single or two shots; a few received placebo; per-sample allocation not given. For vaccine and placebo recipients, the sequenced repertoires came from samples collected on day 63 after the first injection. Specimen: peripheral blood, collected in a trial of Ad26.COV2.S vaccine versus placebo. The origin of the receptors is a person aged 18-65 years who received the Ad26.COV2.S COVID-19 vaccine or a placebo.

The V and J genes are TRBV18 and TRBJ2-3; possible D gene TRBD1, 5 bases. Trimming took 2 bases from V and 2 from J, leaving 8 bases between them. Germline lookup yields CDR1 KGHSH and CDR2 LQKENI. The CDR3 runs to 14 residues. The CDR3: CASSPTGTTDTQYF. CDR3 DNA: TGTGCCAGCTCACCAACAGGAACCACAGATACGCAGTATTTT.

The V call is TRBV9, the J call TRBJ2-2, with 7 bases aligning to TRBD2. V lost 3 bases to trimming and J lost 7 bases; unmatched junction nucleotides: 6. The CDR3 spans 14 residues. Per the germline V gene, CDR1 is SGDLS and CDR2 is YYNGEE. CDR3 loop: CASSAGAGLGELFF. CDR3 DNA sequence: TGTGCCAGCAGCGCCGGAGCGGGACTCGGGGAGCTGTTTTTT.

The V gene is TRBV5-5, the J gene TRBJ2-7; TRBD2 is a possible D gene (6 bases). Germline V CDR1 and CDR2: SGHKS, YYEKEE (reference sequence). V lost 0 bases to trimming and J lost 5 bases, with 12 bases between them. The CDR3 spans 14 residues. The CDR3 sequence is CASSLGGGPNEQYV. The CDR3 DNA is TGTGCCAGCAGCTTGGGTGGAGGGCCCAACGAGCAGTACGTC.

The table lists this clone with a few counts. The chain uses TRBV5-1 and TRBJ1-6; D is uncertain. The V gene lost 5 bases and the J gene lost 7 bases, with 10 bases spanning the gap. The CDR3 length is 13 residues. Germline V lookup: CDR1 SGHRS, CDR2 YFSETQ. The CDR3 DNA reads as TGCGCCAGCAGTTTGACTCCAAATTCACCCCTCCACTTT. Protein: CASSLTPNSPLHF.

The genes are TRBV27 and TRBJ2-5; the D gene is possibly TRBD1 (6 bases). The CDR3 runs to 14 residues. The ends were cut back, 6 bases at V and 0 bases at J, with 11 bases in the middle. Germline V gives CDR1 MNHEY, CDR2 SMNVEV (reference sequence). DNA for the CDR3: TGTGCCAGCAGCCCTAGGGGGTACCAAGAGACCCAGTACTTC. Protein: CASSPRGYQETQYF.